What follows are 6 T cell receptor beta chains derived from one specimen sequenced in a study of T cell repertoires in cytomegalovirus infection (dated by TCRdb to about 2019). Sequencing instrument: Illumina HiSeq 1500. The public reads were reanalyzed by TCRdb: fastp trimming at Q25, MiXCR alignment, in-frame beta chains only. Each CDR3 protein gets just one entry, which takes the most common genes and DNA from the rows behind it. Across this sample there are nearly 450,000 distinct CDR3 sequences, with around 32% seen only once. Roughly an eighth of the sample lies in the top ten. Sequenced sample: PBMCs. The receptors were sampled from a human donor in good health (CMV status not recorded). Some clones in this sample may be carry-over from other donors' samples.

This clonotype was picked up many times. The CDR3 sequence: CASSFTYNEQFF. The CDR3 DNA sequence: TGTGCCAGCAGCTTTACCTACAATGAGCAGTTCTTC. This rearrangement joins TRBV7-4 to TRBJ2-1; no firm D call. V shed 3 bases and J shed 2 bases, with 2 bases lying between them. The CDR3 covers 12 residues. The germline V gene encodes CDR1 SGHVT and CDR2 SQSDAQ.

This clonotype was observed at least ten times. V gene TRBV12-3 or TRBV12-4 combines with J gene TRBJ2-5, with D possibly being TRBD1 or TRBD2 (7 bases each). The CDR3 spans 17 residues. V was pared by 1 base and J by 5 bases, with 20 bases between. In DNA form, the CDR3 reads TGTGCCAGCAGTTTAGACGCCAGGGGGGGACGGAGGGAGACCCAGTACTTC. Encoded protein: CASSLDARGGRRETQYF.

V is TRBV30 and J is TRBJ2-7, with TRBD1 as a possible D gene (5 bases). CDR1 and CDR2 from the germline V gene are GTSNPN and SVGIG (reference sequence). V lost 0 bases, J lost 6 bases, and 6 bases lay in between. The CDR3 has 11 amino acids. CDR3 in amino acids: CAWSVDTEQYF. The CDR3 DNA reads TGTGCCTGGAGTGTGGACACCGAGCAGTACTTC.

This clonotype was detected only a few times. The chain employs TRBV14 and TRBJ2-5, with 11 bases that match TRBD2. This CDR3 has 17 amino acids. The germline V gene has CDR1 SGHDN and CDR2 FVKESK. The J segment lost 3 bases and the V segment lost 4 bases, leaving 10 bases of the junction unmatched. CDR3 DNA: TGTGCCAGCAGCCGGGCTAGCGGGGGGCCCCATGAAGAGACCCAGTACTTC. It encodes CASSRASGGPHEETQYF.

This clonotype was found a few times. This chain connects TRBV7-6 to TRBJ2-2; D remains unclear. V was clipped by 1 base and J by 6 bases, with 6 bases between them. The CDR3 has 13 residues. The germline V gene encodes CDR1 SGHVS and CDR2 FNYEAQ. In nucleotides, the CDR3 is TGTGCCAGCAGCTTAGGTGATCCCGGGGAGCTGTTTTTT. Translated, it gives CASSLGDPGELFF.

This clonotype was seen only a few times. The chain carries TRBV19 and TRBJ1-5; no reliable D call. Germline CDR1 LNHDA, CDR2 SQIVND (reference sequence). Deletions cut 6 bases from V and 6 bases from J, with 6 bases between. The CDR3 is 11 residues long. The CDR3 region is CASRGGQPQHF. The CDR3, as DNA: TGTGCCAGTAGGGGTGGTCAGCCCCAGCATTTT.